This T cell receptor beta chain was documented in a study of T cells in Graves' hyperthyroidism and ophthalmopathy. V shed 7 bases and J shed 3 bases, with 15 bases lying between them. This CDR3 contains 14 residues. In germline, CDR1 is ENHRY, CDR2 SYGVKD. RNA transcripts gave rise to amplified TCR beta CDR3 regions. First-round RT-PCR targeting the TCR CDR3 was performed with the HTBI primer set. Via MiXCR, TCRdb re-called the multiplex PCR reads, giving one row per CDR3 protein. The table shows some 560,000 distinct CDR3 sequences, with 14% occurring only once. At least ten counts were recorded for this clonotype.

The sequence derives from a middle-aged woman with Graves' hyperthyroidism. This chain joins TRBV10-3 and TRBJ1-1, with D perhaps matching TRBD1 (6 bases). Source material: blood. In DNA, the CDR3 is TGTGCCATCACCATCGGGGGCCCCGACACTGAAGCTTTCTTT. This translates into CAITIGGPDTEAFF.